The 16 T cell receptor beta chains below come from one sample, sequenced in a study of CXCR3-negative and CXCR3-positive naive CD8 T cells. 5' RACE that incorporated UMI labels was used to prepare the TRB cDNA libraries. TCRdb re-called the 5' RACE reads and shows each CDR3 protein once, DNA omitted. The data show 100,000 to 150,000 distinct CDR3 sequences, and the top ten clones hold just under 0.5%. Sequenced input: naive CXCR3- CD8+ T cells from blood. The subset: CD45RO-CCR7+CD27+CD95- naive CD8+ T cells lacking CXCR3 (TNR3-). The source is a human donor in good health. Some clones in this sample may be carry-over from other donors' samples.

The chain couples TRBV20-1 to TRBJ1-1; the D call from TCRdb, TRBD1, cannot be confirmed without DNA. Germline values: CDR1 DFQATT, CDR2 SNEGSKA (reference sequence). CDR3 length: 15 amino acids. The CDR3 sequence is CSARPQTVRSTEAFF.

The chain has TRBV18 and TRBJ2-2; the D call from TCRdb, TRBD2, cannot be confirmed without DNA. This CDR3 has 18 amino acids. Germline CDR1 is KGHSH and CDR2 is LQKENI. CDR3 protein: CASSPPGLAVPHTGELFF.

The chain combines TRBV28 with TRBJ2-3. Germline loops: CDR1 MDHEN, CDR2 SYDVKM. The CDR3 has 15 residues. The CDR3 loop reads CASSFGLDRTDTQYF.

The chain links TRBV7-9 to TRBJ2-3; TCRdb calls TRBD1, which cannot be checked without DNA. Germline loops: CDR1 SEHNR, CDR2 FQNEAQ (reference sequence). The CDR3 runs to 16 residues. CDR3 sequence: CASSPRDEGSTDTQYF.

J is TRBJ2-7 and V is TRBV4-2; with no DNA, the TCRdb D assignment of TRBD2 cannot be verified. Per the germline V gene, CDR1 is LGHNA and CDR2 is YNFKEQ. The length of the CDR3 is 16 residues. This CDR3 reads CASSQDYGTNSYEQYF.

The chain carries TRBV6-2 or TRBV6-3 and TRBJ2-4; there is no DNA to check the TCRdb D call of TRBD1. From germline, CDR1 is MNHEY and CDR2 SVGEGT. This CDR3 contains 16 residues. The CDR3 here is CASSRPTGLAKNIQYF.

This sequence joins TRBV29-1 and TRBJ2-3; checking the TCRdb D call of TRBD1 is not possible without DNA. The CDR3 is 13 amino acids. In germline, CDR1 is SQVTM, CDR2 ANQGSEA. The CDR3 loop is CAGFGGPTDTQYF.

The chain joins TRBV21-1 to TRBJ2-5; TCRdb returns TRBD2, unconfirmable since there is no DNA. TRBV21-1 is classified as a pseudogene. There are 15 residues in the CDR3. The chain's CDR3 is CASSKIGGRLETQYF.

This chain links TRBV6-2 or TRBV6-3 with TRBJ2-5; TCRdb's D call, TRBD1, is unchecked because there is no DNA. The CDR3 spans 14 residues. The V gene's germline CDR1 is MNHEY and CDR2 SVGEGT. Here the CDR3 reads CASSHGRELETQYF.

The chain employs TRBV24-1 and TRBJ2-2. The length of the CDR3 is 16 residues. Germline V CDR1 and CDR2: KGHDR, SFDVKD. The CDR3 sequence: CATSERLGIRTGELFF.

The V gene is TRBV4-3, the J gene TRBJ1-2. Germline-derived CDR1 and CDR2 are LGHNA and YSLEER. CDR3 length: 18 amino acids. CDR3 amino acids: CASSQAQWVPDFFNGYTF.

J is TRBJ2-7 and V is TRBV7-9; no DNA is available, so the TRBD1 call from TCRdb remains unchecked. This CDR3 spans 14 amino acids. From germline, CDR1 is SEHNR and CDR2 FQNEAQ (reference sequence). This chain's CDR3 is CASSGWTESYEQYF.

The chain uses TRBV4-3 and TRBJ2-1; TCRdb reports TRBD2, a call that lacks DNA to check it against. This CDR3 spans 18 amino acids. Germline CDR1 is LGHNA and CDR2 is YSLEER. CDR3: CASSQEGLAGGPNNEQFF.

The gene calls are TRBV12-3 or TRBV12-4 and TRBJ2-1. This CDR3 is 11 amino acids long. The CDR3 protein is CASSPWNEQFF.

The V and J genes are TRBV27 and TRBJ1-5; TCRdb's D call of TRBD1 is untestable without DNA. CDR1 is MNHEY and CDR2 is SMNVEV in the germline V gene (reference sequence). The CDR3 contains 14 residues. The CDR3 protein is CASSPGRGHQPQHF.

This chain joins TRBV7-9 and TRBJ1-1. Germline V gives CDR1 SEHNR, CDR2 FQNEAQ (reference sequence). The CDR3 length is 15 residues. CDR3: CASSLGGRVGTEAFF.